The 12 T cell receptor beta chains presented below share a single source sample, sequenced in a study of T cell clones after liver transplantation. Sequenced by immunoSEQ multiplex PCR; TCRdb stores in-frame clones only, minus some. The table has about 76,000 clones, over 80% seen once. Sample: CD4+ T cells from blood, taken at the 22-month timepoint. These receptors came from a human patient who received a liver transplant. Among the T cells, some may be from the graft donor.

This chain connects TRBV28 to TRBJ1-4, with TRBD1 matching 10 bases. J gave up 7 bases and V 7 bases, and 9 bases lay outside the gene matches. The CDR3 runs 15 residues. Germline V gene lookup returns CDR1 MDHEN and CDR2 SYDVKM. The CDR3 coding sequence is TGTGCCAGCACCACTCTCCGGGACAGGGGTGAAAAACTGTTTTTT. It yields the protein CASTTLRDRGEKLFF.

The chain combines TRBV6-1 with TRBJ2-7, with a weak D call TRBD1 (6 bases). Germline CDR1 is MNHNS and CDR2 is SASEGT. Trimming shortened V by 5 bases and J by 2 bases, and 13 bases separated the two germline ends. The CDR3 runs to 14 residues. Here the CDR3 DNA reads TGTGCCAGCAGTAGGACAGAATTAACCTACGAGCAGTACTTC. Amino acids: CASSRTELTYEQYF.

V is TRBV5-4 and J is TRBJ2-2; TRBD2 aligns across 8 bases. The germline CDR1 and CDR2 sequences are SGHNT and YYREEE (reference sequence). CDR3 size: 17 residues. Trimming cost V 4 bases and J 1 base; bases outside gene matches: 9. This CDR3 is CASSQGGLAGNTGELFF. The CDR3 DNA is TGTGCCAGCAGCCAAGGGGGGCTAGCGGGGAACACCGGGGAGCTGTTTTTT.

The genes are TRBV18 and TRBJ1-2; the match to TRBD1 covers 10 bases. Per germline, CDR1 KGHSH and CDR2 LQKENI. The CDR3 sequence is 14 residues long. Trimming at V came to 6 bases and at J to 2 bases, leaving 3 bases not matched to a gene. The CDR3 coding sequence is TGTGCCAGCTCGCGACAGGGGGCGAACTATGGCTACACCTTC. It encodes CASSRQGANYGYTF.

V is TRBV7-9 and J is TRBJ1-4; D perhaps matches TRBD1 (5 bases). The V end lost 0 bases, the J end lost 8 bases, and 13 bases lay between the germline ends. The germline V gene has CDR1 SEHNR and CDR2 FQNEAQ (reference sequence). The CDR3 runs to 15 residues. This CDR3 is CASSLARGDGEKLFF. The CDR3 DNA reads as TGTGCCAGCAGCTTAGCCCGGGGCGATGGGGAAAAACTGTTTTTT.

The chain joins TRBV7-2 to TRBJ1-3; no definite D call. V was trimmed by 5 bases and J by 1 base, leaving 9 bases between them. The CDR3 is 14 residues long. Germline values: CDR1 SGHTA, CDR2 FQGNSA. This CDR3 is CASSPNGSGNTIYF. CDR3 bases: TGTGCCAGCAGCCCAAACGGTTCTGGAAACACCATATATTTT.

In this sample, this clone turned up a few times. This chain joins TRBV4-3 and TRBJ2-7; unclear D gene. V lost 1 base to trimming and J lost 6 bases, with 10 bases between them. Germline V gives CDR1 LGHNA, CDR2 YSLEER. This CDR3 comprises 13 residues. CDR3 nucleotides: TGCGCCAGCAGCCAAGTAATCACGGCCGAGCAGTACTTC. Translated: CASSQVITAEQYF.

V and J are TRBV7-3 and TRBJ2-1; 14 nucleotides match TRBD2. Germline CDR1 is SGHTA and CDR2 is FQGTGA. The trim removed 8 bases at V and 8 bases at J, leaving 2 bases unmatched. This CDR3 has 13 amino acids. The CDR3 region is CASGTSGSYEQFF. CDR3 sequence (DNA): TGTGCCAGCGGGACTAGCGGGAGTTATGAGCAGTTCTTC.

V gene TRBV2 combines with J gene TRBJ2-5; D is perhaps TRBD1 or TRBD2 (6 bases each). Per the germline V gene, CDR1 is SNHLY and CDR2 is FYNNEI. The CDR3 contains 13 residues. Trimming removed 7 bases from V and 4 bases from J, with 13 bases in between. CDR3 nucleotide sequence: TGTGCCAGCATCCGGGGGCCCGCAGAGACCCAGTACTTC. This sequence encodes CASIRGPAETQYF.

The gene calls are TRBV18 and TRBJ2-5, with 7 bases identical to TRBD1. CDR3 length: 15 amino acids. V dropped 3 bases and J dropped 7; count of bases not matched to a gene: 11. Germline CDR1 reads KGHSH; CDR2 reads LQKENI. CDR3 region: CASSPQASDRVTQYF. Written as DNA, the CDR3 is TGTGCCAGCTCACCCCAAGCTTCTGACAGGGTGACCCAGTACTTC.

CDR3 in DNA: TGTGCCAGCAGCCCATTAGCGGGGGCGTACCAAGAGACCCAGTACTTC. Translation: CASSPLAGAYQETQYF. The V call is TRBV9, the J call TRBJ2-5; 9 bases fit TRBD2. In germline, CDR1 is SGDLS, CDR2 YYNGEE. V shed 4 bases and J 0 bases; nucleotides not matched to a gene: 7. The CDR3 contains 16 residues.

This chain connects TRBV6-6 to TRBJ2-7, with D perhaps TRBD2 (6 bases). CDR3 length: 16 residues. Germline V gene data show CDR1 as MNHNY and CDR2 as SVGAGI (reference sequence). With 2 bases removed from V and 2 bases from J, the gap between germline ends came to 16 bases. CDR3 region: CASSYPRSGTPYEQYF. The CDR3 DNA reads TGTGCCAGCAGTTACCCCCGTAGCGGCACCCCCTACGAGCAGTACTTC.